This T cell receptor beta chain was sequenced during a study of beta chain features in type 1 diabetes. The study's findings and limits: TCRB CDR3s from Type 1 diabetes patients were moderately but significantly shorter in all four CD4+ subsets.

Sequencing targeted expressed TCRB transcripts, as all isolated RNA had been reverse transcribed. Libraries were prepared by immunoSEQ multiplex PCR; TCRdb keeps only in-frame clonotypes and omits some of them. The data hold around 180,000 clones, with around 7.8% observed a single time. There was one heparinised blood draw per donor, averaging about 110 mL. The table lists this clone with a few counts. The target antigen is unknown. V dropped 2 bases and J dropped 8; count of bases not matched to a gene: 7. This CDR3 is built from 15 residues. The germline gives CDR1 LNHNV, CDR2 YYDKDF (reference sequence).

This chain uses TRBV15 with TRBJ2-1, with 9 bases identical to TRBD1. The receptor was derived from a woman aged 40 to 55 with type 1 diabetes. The specimen sequenced was central memory CD4+ T cells from blood. The CDR3, as DNA: TGTGCCACCAGCAGACTCTCTACAGGGGGCGATGAGCAGTTCTTC. Encoded protein: CATSRLSTGGDEQFF.